The sequence of this T cell receptor beta chain was determined in a study of cytomegalovirus exposure and HLA in healthy donors. General study findings and limits: It has been reported that TCR beta sequences accurately predicted the HLA-A and HLA-B alleles of most subjects.

As regards this clone: Its target is not known.

Both 60 Vbeta primers and 13 Jbeta primers went into the PCR. This table comes from immunoSEQ multiplex PCR, and its TCRdb copy is limited to in-frame clones, with some not included. The repertoire holds around 89,000 clones, 81% seen once, with around 1.2% in the top ten. The TCR was taken from a girl aged 2 to 10 in good health and CMV-seropositive. The sequenced sample consisted of PBMCs.

The CDR3 here is CSVVGSKRDRGSYEQYF. DNA of the CDR3: TGCAGCGTTGTGGGTTCCAAGCGGGACAGGGGCTCCTACGAGCAGTACTTC. The gene calls are TRBV29-1 and TRBJ2-7, with TRBD1 identical over 10 bases. CDR1 is SQVTM, CDR2 ANQGSEA, per germline. The CDR3 runs to 17 residues. Germline trimming cut 4 bases from V and 0 bases from J; bases unmatched to any gene: 12.